The rows below give T cell receptor beta chains drawn from one sample of a study of Tregs in tolerant kidney transplant recipients. Clones were read by immunoSEQ multiplex PCR, and TCRdb kept only the in-frame ones, dropping some. Of around 64,000 clones listed, around 87% were seen once; the top ten hold about 3.8%. Sequencing used CD4+ T cells from blood (PBMCs), obtained 6 months after the transplant. The receptors were gathered from a human patient who received a combined kidney and bone marrow transplant. These T cells may partly come from the graft donor. The CDR3 runs from the conserved cysteine through the conserved F or W. The order of the fields is J gene, clone size, V gene, D gene, CDR3 protein, CDR3 DNA. A D gene is named only where the DNA matches it firmly. The listing skips clone size in some rows; elsewhere it reads once, few, many or a size class.

j_call: TRBJ2-3; clone_size: -; v_call: TRBV6-4; d_call: TRBD1; cdr3_aa: CATKQGVWTDTQYF; cdr3_nt: TGTGCCACCAAACAGGGGGTATGGACAGATACGCAGTATTTT
j_call: TRBJ2-3; clone_size: -; v_call: TRBV29-1; d_call: -; cdr3_aa: CSVVRERADTQYF; cdr3_nt: TGCAGCGTTGTCCGGGAGCGGGCAGATACGCAGTATTTT
j_call: TRBJ2-5; clone_size: -; v_call: TRBV5-1; d_call: TRBD1; cdr3_aa: CASSGTDRGEETQYF; cdr3_nt: TGCGCCAGCAGCGGGACGGACAGGGGGGAAGAGACCCAGTACTTC
j_call: TRBJ2-2; clone_size: -; v_call: TRBV2; d_call: TRBD1; cdr3_aa: CASSPQGVTGELFF; cdr3_nt: TGTGCCAGCAGTCCCCAGGGGGTCACCGGGGAGCTGTTTTTT
j_call: TRBJ1-3; clone_size: few; v_call: TRBV7-9; d_call: TRBD1; cdr3_aa: CASSPGQGYGNTIYF; cdr3_nt: TGTGCCAGCAGCCCAGGACAGGGGTACGGAAACACCATATATTTT
j_call: TRBJ2-4; clone_size: -; v_call: TRBV25-1; d_call: TRBD2; cdr3_aa: CASSEGAGGRSIQYF; cdr3_nt: TGTGCCAGCAGTGAAGGGGCGGGGGGCCGAAGCATTCAGTACTTC
j_call: TRBJ1-4; clone_size: -; v_call: TRBV11-2; d_call: -; cdr3_aa: CASSPPRREVGEKLFF; cdr3_nt: TGTGCCAGCAGCCCCCCTCGGCGGGAAGTAGGTGAAAAACTGTTTTTT
j_call: TRBJ2-1; clone_size: -; v_call: TRBV28; d_call: -; cdr3_aa: CASRTRIDSYNEQFF; cdr3_nt: TGTGCCAGCAGGACTAGGATTGACTCCTACAATGAGCAGTTCTTC
j_call: TRBJ1-2; clone_size: -; v_call: TRBV7-2; d_call: -; cdr3_aa: CASSIQGSYGYTF; cdr3_nt: TGTGCCAGCAGCATACAGGGTAGCTATGGCTACACCTTC
j_call: TRBJ2-3; clone_size: -; v_call: TRBV14; d_call: -; cdr3_aa: CASSRDLTAETQYF; cdr3_nt: TGTGCCAGCAGCCGAGATCTCACAGCGGAAACGCAGTATTTT
j_call: TRBJ1-1; clone_size: few; v_call: TRBV19; d_call: -; cdr3_aa: CASTIRVRGNTEAFF; cdr3_nt: TGTGCCAGTACCATCCGAGTAAGGGGGAACACTGAAGCTTTCTTT